The T cell receptor (beta chain) described here comes from a study of T cell responses to AZD1222 COVID-19 vaccine. This clone was counted a single time. The CDR3 consists of 15 residues. Looked up from germline, CDR1 is MNHNS and CDR2 is SASEGT. Trimming left V 3 bases short and J 0 bases short, with 6 bases between. Profiled with immunoSEQ multiplex PCR; TCRdb holds only in-frame clones, not every one. This sample has 72,000 or so clones, with roughly 90% found just once. This sample comprised peripheral blood, obtained on day 0 of AZD1222 vaccination. The sequence derives from an adult in good health. The gene calls are TRBV6-1 and TRBJ2-6; no definite D call. The CDR3 is CASSDESSGANVLTF. CDR3 coding DNA: TGTGCCAGCAGTGATGAGAGCTCTGGGGCCAACGTCCTGACTTTC.